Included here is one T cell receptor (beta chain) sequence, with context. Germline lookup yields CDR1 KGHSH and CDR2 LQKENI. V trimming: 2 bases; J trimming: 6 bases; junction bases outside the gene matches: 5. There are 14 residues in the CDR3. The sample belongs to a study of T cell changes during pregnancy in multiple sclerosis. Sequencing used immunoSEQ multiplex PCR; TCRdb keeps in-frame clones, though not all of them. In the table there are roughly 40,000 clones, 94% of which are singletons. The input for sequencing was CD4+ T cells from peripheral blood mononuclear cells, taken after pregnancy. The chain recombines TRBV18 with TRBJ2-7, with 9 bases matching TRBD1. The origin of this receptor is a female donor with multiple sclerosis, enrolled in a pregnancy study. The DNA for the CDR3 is TGTGCCAGCTCACCAGAGGGGACAGGGCCCGAGCAGTACTTC. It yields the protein CASSPEGTGPEQYF.